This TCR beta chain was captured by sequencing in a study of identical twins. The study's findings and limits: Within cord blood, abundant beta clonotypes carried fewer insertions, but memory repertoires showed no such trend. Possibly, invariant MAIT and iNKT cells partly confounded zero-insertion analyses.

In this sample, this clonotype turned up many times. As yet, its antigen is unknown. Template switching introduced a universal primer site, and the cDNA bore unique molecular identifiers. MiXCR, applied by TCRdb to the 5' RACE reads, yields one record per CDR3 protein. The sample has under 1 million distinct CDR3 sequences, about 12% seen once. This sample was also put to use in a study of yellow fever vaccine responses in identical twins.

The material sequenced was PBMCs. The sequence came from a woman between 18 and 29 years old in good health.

The CDR3 DNA sequence: TGTGCCAGCAGTTTCCGACAGGGCTACAATGAGCAGTTCTTC. Translation gives CASSFRQGYNEQFF. V and J are TRBV28 and TRBJ2-1, with 7 nucleotides matching TRBD1. Germline V gene data show CDR1 as MDHEN and CDR2 as SYDVKM. The CDR3 extends over 14 amino acids. The V segment lost 3 bases and the J segment 3 bases; nucleotides outside the gene matches: 2.